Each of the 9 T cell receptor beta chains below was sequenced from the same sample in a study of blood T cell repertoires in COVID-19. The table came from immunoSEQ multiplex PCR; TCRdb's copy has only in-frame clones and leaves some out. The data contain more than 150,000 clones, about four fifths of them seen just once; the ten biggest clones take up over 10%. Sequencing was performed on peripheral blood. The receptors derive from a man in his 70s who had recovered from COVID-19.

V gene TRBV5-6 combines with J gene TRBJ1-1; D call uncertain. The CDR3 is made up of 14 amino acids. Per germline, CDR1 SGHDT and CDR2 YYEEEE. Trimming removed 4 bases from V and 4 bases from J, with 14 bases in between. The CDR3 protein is CASSPGRVGTEAFF. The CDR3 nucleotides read TGTGCCAGCAGCCCGGGGAGGGTCGGCACTGAAGCTTTCTTT.

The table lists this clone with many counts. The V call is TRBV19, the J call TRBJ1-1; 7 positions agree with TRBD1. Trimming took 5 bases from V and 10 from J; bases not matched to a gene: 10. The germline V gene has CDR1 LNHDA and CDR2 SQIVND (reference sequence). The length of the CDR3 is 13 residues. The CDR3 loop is CASSARQGVGAFF. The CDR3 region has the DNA TGTGCCAGTAGTGCAAGACAGGGCGTTGGAGCTTTCTTT.

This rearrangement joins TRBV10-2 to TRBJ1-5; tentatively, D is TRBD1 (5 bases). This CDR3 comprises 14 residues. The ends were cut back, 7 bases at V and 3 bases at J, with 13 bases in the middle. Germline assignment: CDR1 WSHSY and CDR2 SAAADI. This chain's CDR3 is CASTTQGNNQPQHF. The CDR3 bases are TGCGCCAGCACGACCCAGGGAAACAATCAGCCCCAGCATTTT.

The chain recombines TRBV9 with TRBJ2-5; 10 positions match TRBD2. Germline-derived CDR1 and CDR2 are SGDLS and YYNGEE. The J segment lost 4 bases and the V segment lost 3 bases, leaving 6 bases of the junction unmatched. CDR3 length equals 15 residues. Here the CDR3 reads CASSASGRAPETQYF. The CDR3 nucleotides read TGTGCCAGCAGCGCAAGCGGGAGGGCCCCAGAGACCCAGTACTTC.

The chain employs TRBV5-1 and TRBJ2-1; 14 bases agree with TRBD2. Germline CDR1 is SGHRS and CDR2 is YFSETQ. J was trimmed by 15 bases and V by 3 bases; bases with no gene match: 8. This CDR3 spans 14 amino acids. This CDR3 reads CASSSPGLAGDPFF. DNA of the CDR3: TGCGCCAGCAGCTCCCCGGGACTAGCGGGAGACCCGTTCTTC.

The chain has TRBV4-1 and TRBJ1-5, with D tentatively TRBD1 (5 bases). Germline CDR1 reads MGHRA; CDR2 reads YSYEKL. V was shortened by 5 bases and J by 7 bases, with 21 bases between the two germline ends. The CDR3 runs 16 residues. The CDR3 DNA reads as TGCGCCAGCAGCTTCGAATTCCGGGGACTAGCCCAGCCCCAGCATTTT. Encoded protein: CASSFEFRGLAQPQHF.

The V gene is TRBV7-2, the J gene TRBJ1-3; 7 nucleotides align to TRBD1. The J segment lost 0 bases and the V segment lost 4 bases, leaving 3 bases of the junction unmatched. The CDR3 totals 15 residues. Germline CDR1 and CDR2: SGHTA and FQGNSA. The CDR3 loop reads CASSSDRASGNTIYF. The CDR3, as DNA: TGTGCCAGCAGCTCCGACAGGGCCTCTGGAAACACCATATATTTT.

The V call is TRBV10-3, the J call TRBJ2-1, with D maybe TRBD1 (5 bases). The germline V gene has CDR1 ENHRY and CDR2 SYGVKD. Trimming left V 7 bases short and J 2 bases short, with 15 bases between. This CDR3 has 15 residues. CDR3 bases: TGTGCCATCACACAGTCAGGGTCCACCTACAATGAGCAGTTCTTC. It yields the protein CAITQSGSTYNEQFF.

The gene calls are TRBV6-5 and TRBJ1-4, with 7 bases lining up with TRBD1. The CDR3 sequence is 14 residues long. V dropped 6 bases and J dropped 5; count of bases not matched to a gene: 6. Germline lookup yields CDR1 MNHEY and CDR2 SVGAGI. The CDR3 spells CASRAGTENEKLFF. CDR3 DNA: TGTGCCAGCAGAGCCGGGACAGAGAATGAAAAACTGTTTTTT.